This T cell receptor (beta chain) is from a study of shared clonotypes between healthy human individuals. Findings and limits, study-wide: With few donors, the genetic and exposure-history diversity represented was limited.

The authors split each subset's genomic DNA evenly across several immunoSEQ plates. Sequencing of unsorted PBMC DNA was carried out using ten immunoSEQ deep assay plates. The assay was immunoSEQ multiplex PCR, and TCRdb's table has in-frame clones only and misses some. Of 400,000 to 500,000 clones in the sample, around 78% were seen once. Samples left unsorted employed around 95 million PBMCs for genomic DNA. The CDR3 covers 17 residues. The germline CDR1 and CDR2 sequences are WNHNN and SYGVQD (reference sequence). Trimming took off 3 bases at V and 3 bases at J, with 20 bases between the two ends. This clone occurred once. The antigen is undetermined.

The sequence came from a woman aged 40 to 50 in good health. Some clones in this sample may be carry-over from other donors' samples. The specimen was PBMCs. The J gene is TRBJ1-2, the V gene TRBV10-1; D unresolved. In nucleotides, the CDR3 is TGCGCCAGCAGTGATCCCTTGAAGGAGCGGGAGGACTATGGCTACACCTTC. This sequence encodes CASSDPLKEREDYGYTF.